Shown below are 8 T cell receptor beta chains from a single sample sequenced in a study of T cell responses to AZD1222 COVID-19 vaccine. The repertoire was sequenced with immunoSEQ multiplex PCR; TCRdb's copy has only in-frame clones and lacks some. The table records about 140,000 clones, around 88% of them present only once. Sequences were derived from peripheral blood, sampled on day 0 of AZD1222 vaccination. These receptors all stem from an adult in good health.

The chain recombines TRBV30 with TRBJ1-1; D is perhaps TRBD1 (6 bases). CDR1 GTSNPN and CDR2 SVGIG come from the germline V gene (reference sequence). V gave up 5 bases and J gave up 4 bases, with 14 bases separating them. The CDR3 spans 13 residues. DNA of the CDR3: TGTGCCTGGGCGACAGGATGGGGCACTGAAGCTTTCTTT. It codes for CAWATGWGTEAFF.

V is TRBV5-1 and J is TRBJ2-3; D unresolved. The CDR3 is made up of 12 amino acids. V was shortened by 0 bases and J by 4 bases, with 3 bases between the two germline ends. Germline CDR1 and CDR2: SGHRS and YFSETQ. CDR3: CASSLVADTQYF. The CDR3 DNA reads TGCGCCAGCAGCTTGGTCGCAGATACGCAGTATTTT.

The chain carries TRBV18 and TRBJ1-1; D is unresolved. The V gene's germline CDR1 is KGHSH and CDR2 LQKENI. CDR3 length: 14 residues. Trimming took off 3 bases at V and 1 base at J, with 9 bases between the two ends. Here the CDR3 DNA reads TGTGCCAGCTCACCGTCCACCTGGAACACTGAAGCTTTCTTT. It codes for CASSPSTWNTEAFF.

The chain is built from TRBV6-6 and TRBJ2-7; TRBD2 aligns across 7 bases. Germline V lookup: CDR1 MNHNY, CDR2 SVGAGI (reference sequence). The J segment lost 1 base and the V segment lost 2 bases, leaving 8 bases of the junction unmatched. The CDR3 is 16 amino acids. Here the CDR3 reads CASSYIAGTTSYEQYF. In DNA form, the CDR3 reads TGTGCCAGCAGTTACATAGCCGGGACTACTTCCTACGAGCAGTACTTC.

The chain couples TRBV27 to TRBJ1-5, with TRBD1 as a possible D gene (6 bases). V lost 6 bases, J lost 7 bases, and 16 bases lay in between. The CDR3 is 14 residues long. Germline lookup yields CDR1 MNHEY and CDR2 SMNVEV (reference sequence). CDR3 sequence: CASSAQGRRQPQHF. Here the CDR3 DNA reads TGTGCCAGCAGCGCTCAGGGGAGGCGACAGCCCCAGCATTTT.

Here the CDR3 reads CASSDSDRPYEQYF. The DNA of the CDR3 is TGTGCCAGCAGTGACTCCGACAGACCCTACGAGCAGTACTTC. The chain couples TRBV6-4 to TRBJ2-7; D may be TRBD1 (5 bases). Germline CDR1 MRHNA, CDR2 SNTAGT. The CDR3 covers 14 residues. The V end was cut by 0 bases, the J end by 2 bases, with 8 bases between.

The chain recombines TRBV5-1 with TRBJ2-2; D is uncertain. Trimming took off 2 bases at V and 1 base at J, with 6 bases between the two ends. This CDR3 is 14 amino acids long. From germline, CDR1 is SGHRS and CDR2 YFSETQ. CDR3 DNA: TGCGCCAGCAGCTTACCCCAGAACACCGGGGAGCTGTTTTTT. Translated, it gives CASSLPQNTGELFF.

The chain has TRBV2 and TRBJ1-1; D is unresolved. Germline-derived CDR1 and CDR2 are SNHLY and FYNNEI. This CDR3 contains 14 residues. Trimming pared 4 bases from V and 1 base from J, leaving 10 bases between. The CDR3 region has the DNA TGTGCCAGCAGTGGAATCTCAGGGAACACTGAAGCTTTCTTT. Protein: CASSGISGNTEAFF.